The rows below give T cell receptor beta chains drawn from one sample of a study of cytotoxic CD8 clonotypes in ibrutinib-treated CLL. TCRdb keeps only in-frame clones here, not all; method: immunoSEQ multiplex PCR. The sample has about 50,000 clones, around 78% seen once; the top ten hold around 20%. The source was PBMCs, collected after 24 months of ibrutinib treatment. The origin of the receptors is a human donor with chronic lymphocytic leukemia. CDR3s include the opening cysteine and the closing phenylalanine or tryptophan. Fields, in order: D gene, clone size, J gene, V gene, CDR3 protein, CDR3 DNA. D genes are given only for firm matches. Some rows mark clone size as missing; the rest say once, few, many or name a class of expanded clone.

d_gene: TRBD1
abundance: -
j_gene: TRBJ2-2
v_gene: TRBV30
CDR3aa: CAWSVGTGGTGELFF
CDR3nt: TGTGCCTGGAGTGTAGGAACAGGGGGCACCGGGGAGCTGTTTTTT

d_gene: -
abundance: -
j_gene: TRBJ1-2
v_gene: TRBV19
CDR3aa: CASNQGGAANYGYTF
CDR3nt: TGTGCCAGTAACCAAGGAGGGGCAGCTAACTATGGCTACACCTTC

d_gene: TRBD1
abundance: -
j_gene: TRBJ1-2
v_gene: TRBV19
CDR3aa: CASRLDRGDYGYTF
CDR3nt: TGTGCCAGTAGACTAGACAGGGGGGACTATGGCTACACCTTC

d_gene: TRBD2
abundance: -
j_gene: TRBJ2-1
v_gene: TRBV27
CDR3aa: CASSLTPLAGMGAPYNEQFF
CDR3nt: TGTGCCAGCAGTTTAACCCCACTAGCGGGAATGGGGGCCCCTTACAATGAGCAGTTCTTC

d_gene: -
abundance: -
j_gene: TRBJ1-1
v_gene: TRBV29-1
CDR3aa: CSGENTEAFF
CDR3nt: TGCAGCGGAGAGAACACTGAAGCTTTCTTT

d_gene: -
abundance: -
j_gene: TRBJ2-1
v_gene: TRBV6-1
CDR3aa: CASSAQGTYNEQFF
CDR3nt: TGTGCCAGCAGTGCCCAGGGGACCTACAATGAGCAGTTCTTC

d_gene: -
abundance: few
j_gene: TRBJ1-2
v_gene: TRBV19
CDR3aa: CASSMRGWAADYGYTF
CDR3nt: TGTGCCAGTAGTATGAGAGGGTGGGCGGCTGACTATGGCTACACCTTC

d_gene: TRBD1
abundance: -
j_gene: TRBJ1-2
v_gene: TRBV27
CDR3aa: CASSLGQGVYGYTF
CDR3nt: TGTGCCAGCAGTTTGGGTCAGGGGGTCTATGGCTACACCTTC

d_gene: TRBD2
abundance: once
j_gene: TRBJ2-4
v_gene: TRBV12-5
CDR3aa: CASASSGKNIQYF
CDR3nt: TGTGCTAGTGCTTCTAGCGGCAAAAACATTCAGTACTTC

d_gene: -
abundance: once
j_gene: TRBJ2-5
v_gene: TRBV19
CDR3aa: CASSMRRDAGETQYF
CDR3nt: TGTGCCAGTAGTATGAGGCGGGACGCGGGGGAGACCCAGTACTTC

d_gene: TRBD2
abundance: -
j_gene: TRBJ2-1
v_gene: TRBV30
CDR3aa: CAWSATLAGVNNEQFF
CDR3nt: TGTGCCTGGAGTGCAACCTTAGCGGGGGTAAACAATGAGCAGTTCTTC

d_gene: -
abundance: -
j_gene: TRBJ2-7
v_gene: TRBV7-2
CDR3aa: CASSLEVVGPYEQYF
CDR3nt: TGTGCCAGCAGCTTAGAGGTGGTGGGCCCCTACGAGCAGTACTTC

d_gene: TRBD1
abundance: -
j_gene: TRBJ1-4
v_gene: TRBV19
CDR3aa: CASRTGDSNEKLFF
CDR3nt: TGTGCCAGTAGGACAGGGGATTCTAATGAAAAACTGTTTTTT

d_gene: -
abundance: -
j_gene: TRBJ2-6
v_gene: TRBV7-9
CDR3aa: CASSLRSRGHSGANVLTF
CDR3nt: TGTGCCAGCAGCTTAAGATCGAGGGGCCACTCTGGGGCCAACGTCCTGACTTTC

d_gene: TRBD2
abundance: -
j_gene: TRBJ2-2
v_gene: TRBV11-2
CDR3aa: CASSSLLYRTRNGELFF
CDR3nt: TGTGCCAGCAGCTCACTACTATATCGGACTAGGAACGGGGAGCTGTTTTTT

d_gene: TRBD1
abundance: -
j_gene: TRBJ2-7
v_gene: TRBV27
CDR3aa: CASSAAGQGYEQYF
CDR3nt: TGTGCCAGCAGTGCAGCCGGACAGGGCTACGAGCAGTACTTC

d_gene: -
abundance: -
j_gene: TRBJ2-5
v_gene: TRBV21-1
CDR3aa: CASSNAPRRQENQYF
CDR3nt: TGTGCCAGCAGCAACGCCCCCCGCCGACAAGAGAACCAGTACTTC

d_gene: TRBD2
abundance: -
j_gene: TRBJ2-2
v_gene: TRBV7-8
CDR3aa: CASSLVPSSGSAGELFF
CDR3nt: TGTGCCAGCAGCCTCGTCCCTTCTAGCGGGAGCGCCGGGGAGCTGTTTTTT

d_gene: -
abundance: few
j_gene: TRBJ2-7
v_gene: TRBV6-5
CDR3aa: CASSYSRTQTYEQYF
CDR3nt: TGTGCCAGCAGTTACTCTCGGACACAAACCTACGAGCAGTACTTC

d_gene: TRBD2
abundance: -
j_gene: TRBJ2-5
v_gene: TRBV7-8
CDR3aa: CASNSGRGRETQYF
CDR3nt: TGTGCCAGTAATAGCGGGAGGGGCCGCGAGACCCAGTACTTC

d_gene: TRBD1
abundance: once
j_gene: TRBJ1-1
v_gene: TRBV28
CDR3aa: CASSLTGGSAEAFF
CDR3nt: TGTGCCAGCAGTTTAACAGGGGGGTCCGCTGAAGCTTTCTTT

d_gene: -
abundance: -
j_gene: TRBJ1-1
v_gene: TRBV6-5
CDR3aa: CASSYPTGLNTEAFF
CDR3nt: TGTGCCAGCAGTTACCCTACAGGGTTGAACACTGAAGCTTTCTTT

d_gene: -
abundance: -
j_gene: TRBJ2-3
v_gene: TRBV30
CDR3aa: CAWRAEGDTQYF
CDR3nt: TGTGCCTGGAGGGCCGAGGGAGATACGCAGTATTTT

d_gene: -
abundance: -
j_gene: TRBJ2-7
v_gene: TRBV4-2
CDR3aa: CASSQDKFGQHYEQYF
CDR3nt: TGTGCCAGCAGCCAAGATAAGTTTGGGCAGCACTACGAGCAGTACTTC

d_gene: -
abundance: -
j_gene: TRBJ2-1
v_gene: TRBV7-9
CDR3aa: CASSQRGEGQDEQFF
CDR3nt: TGTGCCAGCAGCCAAAGGGGGGAGGGCCAGGATGAGCAGTTCTTC

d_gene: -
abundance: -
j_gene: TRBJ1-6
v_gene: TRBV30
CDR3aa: CAWSKEIRNSPLHF
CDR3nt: TGTGCCTGGAGTAAGGAGATTCGTAATTCACCCCTCCACTTT

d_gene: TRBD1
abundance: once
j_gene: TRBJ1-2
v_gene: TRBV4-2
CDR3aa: CASSQDDRVHNYGYTF
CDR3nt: TGTGCCAGCAGCCAAGACGACAGGGTTCACAACTATGGCTACACCTTC

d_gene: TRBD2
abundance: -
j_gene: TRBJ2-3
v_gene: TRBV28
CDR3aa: CASSLGGSRDTQYF
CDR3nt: TGTGCCAGCAGTTTGGGCGGGAGTCGAGATACGCAGTATTTT

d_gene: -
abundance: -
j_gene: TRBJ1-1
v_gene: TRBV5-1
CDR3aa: CASSLVDFSEAFF
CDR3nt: TGCGCCAGCAGCTTGGTCGATTTTTCTGAAGCTTTCTTT